These 5 T cell receptor beta chains were sequenced from one sample in a study of T cells in Graves' hyperthyroidism and ophthalmopathy. Amplification of TCR beta CDR3 regions was performed using RNA transcripts as template. TCR CDR3 underwent first-round RT-PCR with the HTBI primer set. Using its own MiXCR run on the multiplex PCR reads, TCRdb lists one record per CDR3 protein. This sample yields around 530,000 distinct CDR3 sequences, of which under 20% are seen a single time; approximately 15% belongs to the top ten. The sample taken for sequencing was blood. Every receptor here comes from a woman aged 18-29 years with Graves' ophthalmopathy.

At least ten counts were recorded for this clonotype. The chain recombines TRBV28 with TRBJ1-1; 8 bases match TRBD1. CDR1 and CDR2 from the germline V gene are MDHEN and SYDVKM. CDR3 length equals 15 residues. Germline trimming cut 10 bases from V and 1 base from J; bases unmatched to any gene: 11. The CDR3 DNA is TGTGCCACCGGGAGGGACGGACAGGGGAACACTGAAGCTTTCTTT. As protein: CATGRDGQGNTEAFF. The complete variable domain, with remaining parts taken from reference TRBV28 and TRBJ1-1, reads DVKVTQSSRYLVKRTGEKVFLECVQDMDHENMFWYRQDPGLGLRLIYFSYDVKMKEKGDIPEGYSVSREKKERFSLILESASTNQTSMYLCATGRDGQGNTEAFFGQGTRLTVV.

This clonotype was seen a few times. The chain couples TRBV28 to TRBJ1-5; maybe TRBD1 (5 bases). Germline values: CDR1 MDHEN, CDR2 SYDVKM. This CDR3 has 15 amino acids. V was trimmed by 3 bases and J by 1 base, leaving 10 bases between them. The chain's CDR3 is CASSFPGGSNQPQHF. The CDR3 coding sequence is TGTGCCAGCAGTTTCCCCGGGGGGAGCAATCAGCCCCAGCATTTT.

Ten or more counts support this clonotype. V usage is TRBV5-1 and J usage is TRBJ2-3; the D gene is possibly TRBD2 (6 bases). CDR3 length: 14 residues. V was shortened by 2 bases and J by 1 base, with 8 bases between the two germline ends. Germline CDR1 and CDR2: SGHRS and YFSETQ. The CDR3 region has the DNA TGCGCCAGCAGCTTCGGCGGGGGCACAGATACGCAGTATTTT. Translation: CASSFGGGTDTQYF.

This clonotype appeared many times. The chain couples TRBV7-2 to TRBJ1-1, with D possibly matching TRBD1 (5 bases). Trimming stripped 1 base from V and 4 bases from J, with 10 bases between. The CDR3 consists of 14 residues. Germline V lookup: CDR1 SGHTA, CDR2 FQGNSA. CDR3 protein: CASSLGVRGTEAFF. The CDR3 region has the DNA TGTGCCAGCAGCTTAGGGGTGAGGGGCACTGAAGCTTTCTTT.

A few counts support this clonotype. V usage is TRBV19 and J usage is TRBJ2-5; TRBD1 matches 10 bases. Germline CDR1 and CDR2: LNHDA and SQIVND (reference sequence). The length of the CDR3 is 17 residues. Germline trimming cut 6 bases from V and 4 bases from J; bases unmatched to any gene: 14. This CDR3 reads CASSKTSSGQGRETQYF. CDR3 nucleotide sequence: TGTGCCAGTAGCAAGACTTCCTCGGGACAGGGGCGAGAGACCCAGTACTTC.